Each of the 11 T cell receptor beta chains below was sequenced from the same sample in a study of cytomegalovirus exposure and HLA in healthy donors. Amplification used 60 Vbeta primers and 13 Jbeta primers. This table comes from immunoSEQ multiplex PCR, and its TCRdb copy is limited to in-frame clones, with some not included. The repertoire holds 90,000 to 150,000 clones, with 65% to 80% as singletons. Specimen: PBMCs. These receptors were taken from a human donor in good health.

On this clone: Distinct nucleotide sequences in the sample also encode this CDR3. The chain links TRBV27 to TRBJ2-1, with D perhaps matching TRBD2 (6 bases). Trimming stripped 3 bases from V and 7 bases from J, with 13 bases between. The CDR3 length is 14 residues. CDR1 is MNHEY, CDR2 SMNVEV, per germline (reference sequence). The CDR3 sequence is CASSFSGLTNEQFF. The DNA for the CDR3 is TGTGCCAGCAGTTTCTCCGGACTAACGAATGAGCAGTTCTTC.

The rearrangement links TRBV15 to TRBJ2-2; maybe TRBD2 (5 bases). The CDR3 totals 12 residues. Germline CDR1 reads LNHNV; CDR2 reads YYDKDF (reference sequence). The V gene lost 5 bases and the J gene lost 7 bases, with 8 bases spanning the gap. The CDR3 nucleotides are TGTGCCACCAGCGGGAGTGTCGGGGAGCTGTTTTTT. The encoded protein is CATSGSVGELFF.

This chain connects TRBV18 to TRBJ1-2; 7 positions agree with TRBD1. The V segment lost 4 bases and the J segment 7 bases; nucleotides outside the gene matches: 3. Germline CDR1 and CDR2: KGHSH and LQKENI. The CDR3 sequence is 12 residues long. CDR3 sequence reads: CASSQTGAGYTF. The CDR3 DNA reads TGTGCCAGCTCACAAACAGGGGCTGGCTACACCTTC.

This clone occurred once. V gene TRBV11-3 combines with J gene TRBJ2-7, with D possibly TRBD1 on 5 matching bases. Trimming removed 4 bases at V and 4 bases at J, with 23 bases between. Looked up from germline, CDR1 is SGHNT and CDR2 is YENEEA. This CDR3 contains 17 residues. The CDR3 sequence: CASSSFPRVSPVYEQYF. The CDR3 DNA sequence: TGTGCCAGCAGCTCGTTCCCCAGGGTTTCGCCGGTTTACGAGCAGTACTTC.

This clone occurred once. This rearrangement joins TRBV6-5 to TRBJ1-2; 7 bases map to TRBD1. From germline, CDR1 is MNHEY and CDR2 SVGAGI. The CDR3 length is 15 residues. V dropped 0 bases and J dropped 6; count of bases not matched to a gene: 7. Here the CDR3 DNA reads TGTGCCAGCAGTTACTCGAAGACAGGGCGAGATGGCTACACCTTC. Its translation is CASSYSKTGRDGYTF.

Note on this clone: At one end, the junction sequence differs from germline, possibly due to a read error. The chain employs TRBV7-7 and TRBJ2-3, with 7 bases that match TRBD2. Germline CDR1 reads SSHAT; CDR2 reads FNYEAQ (reference sequence). The CDR3 consists of 16 residues. The CDR3 here is CASSPWAGAGTDTQYF. The CDR3 nucleotides are TGTGCTAGCAGCCCCTGGGCGGGAGCGGGCACAGATACGCAGTATTTT. The full variable domain, its missing parts supplied by reference TRBV7-7 and TRBJ2-3, is GAGVSQSPRYKVTKRGQDVTLRCDPISSHATLYWYQQALGQGPEFLTYFNYEAQPDKSGLPSDRFSAERPEGSISTLTIQRTEQRDSAMYRCASSPWAGAGTDTQYFGPGTRLTVL.

This clone was picked up one time. The rearrangement joins TRBV28 to TRBJ1-1; D gene unclear. The CDR3 loop spans 14 amino acids. V was shortened by 3 bases and J by 0 bases, with 8 bases between the two germline ends. Germline V gives CDR1 MDHEN, CDR2 SYDVKM. Here the CDR3 reads CASSLREMNTEAFF. CDR3 nucleotide sequence: TGTGCCAGCAGTTTGAGGGAAATGAACACTGAAGCTTTCTTT.

The chain links TRBV10-3 to TRBJ2-1; 13 nucleotides align to TRBD2. CDR3 length: 16 residues. With V trimmed by 3 bases and J by 5 bases, 4 bases remained unmatched. Germline lookup yields CDR1 ENHRY and CDR2 SYGVKD. The CDR3 spells CAISDEGLAGNNEQFF. The DNA for the CDR3 is TGTGCCATCAGTGATGAGGGACTAGCGGGAAACAATGAGCAGTTCTTC.

The rearrangement uses TRBV27 and TRBJ1-3; the D gene is possibly TRBD1 (6 bases). Looked up from germline, CDR1 is MNHEY and CDR2 is SMNVEV (reference sequence). V gave up 7 bases and J gave up 0 bases, with 10 bases separating them. The CDR3 sequence is 14 residues long. CDR3 region: CASKLDSSGNTIYF. The CDR3 DNA reads as TGTGCCAGCAAGCTGGACAGCTCTGGAAACACCATATATTTT.

The CDR3 nucleotides are TGTGCCAGCAGCTCAAGCTCCTATGGCTACACCTTC. It is translated as CASSSSSYGYTF. The V gene is TRBV6-1, the J gene TRBJ1-2; D gene ambiguous. The CDR3 runs to 12 residues. The V gene's germline CDR1 is MNHNS and CDR2 SASEGT. V lost 6 bases to trimming and J lost 4 bases, with 9 bases between them.

The chain carries TRBV6-6 and TRBJ1-5, with 9 bases matching TRBD1. Trimming at V came to 8 bases and at J to 0 bases, leaving 8 bases not matched to a gene. The length of the CDR3 is 16 residues. CDR1 is MNHNY, CDR2 SVGAGI, per germline (reference sequence). CDR3 DNA: TGTGCCAGCCAAATACCACAGGGGGCTAGCAATCAGCCCCAGCATTTT. It encodes CASQIPQGASNQPQHF.